The 20 T cell receptor beta chains below were found in one sample sequenced in a study of blood T cell repertoires in COVID-19. The table came from immunoSEQ multiplex PCR; TCRdb's copy has only in-frame clones and leaves some out. The sample holds 150,000 to 200,000 clones, approximately 78% seen once. The sequencing sample was made of peripheral blood. All receptors derive from a woman older than 75 with COVID-19, enrolled during active disease.

The J gene is TRBJ1-4, the V gene TRBV5-1; D is perhaps TRBD1 (5 bases). Germline lookup yields CDR1 SGHRS and CDR2 YFSETQ. Trimming shortened V by 4 bases and J by 6 bases, and 13 bases separated the two germline ends. CDR3 length: 14 residues. CDR3 in amino acids: CASSPNPGYEKLFF. In DNA, the CDR3 is TGCGCCAGCAGCCCCAATCCAGGGTATGAAAAACTGTTTTTT.

This clone was recorded once. CDR3 nucleotides: TGCGCCAGCAGTGAGCCGGGACAGGTAGAAAACATTCAGTACTTC. This translates into CASSEPGQVENIQYF. This chain connects TRBV10-1 to TRBJ2-4; 8 bases are a match to TRBD1. The trim removed 2 bases at V and 5 bases at J, leaving 5 bases unmatched. CDR1 and CDR2 (germline): WNHNN, SYGVQD (reference sequence). The CDR3 contains 15 residues.

The chain employs TRBV15 and TRBJ1-6; D gene uncertain. The CDR3 sequence is 13 residues long. Germline V gene data show CDR1 as LNHNV and CDR2 as YYDKDF (reference sequence). Deletions cut 4 bases from V and 3 bases from J, with 4 bases between. The CDR3 region is CATSTGYNSPLHF. The DNA of the CDR3 is TGTGCCACCAGCACAGGCTATAATTCACCCCTCCACTTT.

The V call is TRBV2, the J call TRBJ2-3; 16 bases agree with TRBD2. The V and J ends lost 5 bases and 6 bases, in that order; junction bases with no gene match: 8. Per the germline V gene, CDR1 is SNHLY and CDR2 is FYNNEI. This CDR3 comprises 17 residues. CDR3 coding DNA: TGTGCCAGCAGTCTGGGACTAGCGGGGGGGCCGGGGGATACGCAGTATTTT. Amino acid sequence: CASSLGLAGGPGDTQYF.

This clone was counted only a few times. This rearrangement joins TRBV13 to TRBJ2-1; D possibly corresponds to TRBD2 (6 bases). Trimming shortened V by 7 bases and J by 4 bases, and 23 bases separated the two germline ends. The CDR3 is 17 amino acids. The germline gives CDR1 PRHDT, CDR2 FYEKMQ (reference sequence). CDR3 bases: TGTGCCAGCAACCCCCCCCCTCCGGGCGGGGAGTACAATGAGCAGTTCTTC. As protein: CASNPPPPGGEYNEQFF.

This sequence joins TRBV3-1 (or the pseudogene TRBV3-2) and TRBJ2-7; weak D call: TRBD2 (5 bases). The CDR3 is made up of 16 amino acids. V shed 4 bases and J shed 4 bases, with 20 bases lying between them. In germline, CDR1 is LGHDT, CDR2 YNNKEL (reference sequence). The DNA for the CDR3 is TGTGCCAGCAGCCGTTCAAGGTTAGCGAACAAATACGAGCAGTACTTC. Translated: CASSRSRLANKYEQYF.

The V call is TRBV24-1, the J call TRBJ1-5; D is perhaps TRBD1 (6 bases). The length of the CDR3 is 15 residues. Between the trimmed V and J ends, which lost 4 bases and 2 bases, there was a span of 11 bases. The germline V gene has CDR1 KGHDR and CDR2 SFDVKD. CDR3 DNA sequence: TGTGCCACCAGTGACTCCCGACAGGGCAATCAGCCCCAGCATTTT. Protein sequence: CATSDSRQGNQPQHF.

The chain uses TRBV18 and TRBJ2-6; no clear D. Germline loops: CDR1 KGHSH, CDR2 LQKENI. Deletions cut 2 bases from V and 2 bases from J, with 7 bases between. This CDR3 spans 15 amino acids. As DNA, the CDR3 is TGTGCCAGCTCACCAGTGGGCCCTGGGGCCAACGTCCTGACTTTC. This gives the protein CASSPVGPGANVLTF.

V gene TRBV15 combines with J gene TRBJ2-3; 9 nucleotides agree with TRBD2. Trimming removed 5 bases from V and 0 bases from J; junction bases left unmatched: 6. Germline V gene sequence: CDR1 LNHNV, CDR2 YYDKDF (reference sequence). The CDR3 contains 16 residues. CDR3 DNA sequence: TGTGCCACCAGCTCGCGACTAGCGGCTAGCACAGATACGCAGTATTTT. It translates to CATSSRLAASTDTQYF. The full variable domain, completed using reference TRBV15 and TRBJ2-3, is DAMVIQNPRYQVTQFGKPVTLSCSQTLNHNVMYWYQQKSSQAPKLLFHYYDKDFNNEADTPDNFQSRRPNTSFCFLDIRSPGLGDTAMYLCATSSRLAASTDTQYFGPGTRLTVL.

The chain is built from TRBV6-5 and TRBJ1-1; the D is unclear. V shed 2 bases and J shed 3 bases, with 7 bases lying between them. The CDR3 is 13 amino acids. The germline V gene has CDR1 MNHEY and CDR2 SVGAGI. The CDR3 reads CASSYQTHTEAFF. The DNA of the CDR3 is TGTGCCAGCAGTTACCAAACTCACACTGAAGCTTTCTTT.

The V call is TRBV11-1, the J call TRBJ2-1, with D uncertain. Germline V gene lookup returns CDR1 SGHAT and CDR2 FQDESV (reference sequence). This CDR3 has 13 residues. With 3 bases removed from V and 8 bases from J, the gap between germline ends came to 11 bases. DNA of the CDR3: TGTGCCAGCAGCTTTAATCCCGGGTATGAGCAGTTCTTC. It specifies CASSFNPGYEQFF.

J is TRBJ2-2 and V is TRBV2; 10 bases line up with TRBD1. Germline V gene data show CDR1 as SNHLY and CDR2 as FYNNEI. Germline trimming cut 6 bases from V and 5 bases from J; bases unmatched to any gene: 3. The CDR3 totals 14 residues. The CDR3 sequence: CASRDRGFTGELFF. For the CDR3, the DNA is TGTGCCAGCAGGGACAGGGGGTTTACCGGGGAGCTGTTTTTT.

In nucleotides, the CDR3 is TGTGCCAGCAGTGATGGAGTCCTGAACACTGAAGCTTTCTTT. It encodes CASSDGVLNTEAFF. This chain connects TRBV2 to TRBJ1-1; D unclear. Between the trimmed V and J ends, which lost 3 bases and 0 bases, there was a span of 8 bases. Germline V gene lookup returns CDR1 SNHLY and CDR2 FYNNEI. CDR3 size: 14 residues.

V is TRBV4-1 and J is TRBJ1-1; D is unclear. Germline CDR1 is MGHRA and CDR2 is YSYEKL. The V and J ends lost 0 bases and 2 bases respectively, with 10 bases between them. The CDR3 totals 15 residues. The CDR3 here is CASSQEYSPNTEAFF. The CDR3 DNA sequence: TGCGCCAGCAGCCAAGAATACAGCCCTAACACTGAAGCTTTCTTT.

The table lists this clone with a few counts. This chain uses TRBV12-3 or TRBV12-4 with TRBJ2-5; 7 nucleotides align to TRBD2. The V and J ends lost 4 bases and 5 bases, in that order; junction bases with no gene match: 4. The CDR3 covers 13 residues. The CDR3 reads CASSSGGRETQYF. The CDR3 nucleotides are TGTGCCAGCAGTTCGGGGGGTAGGGAGACCCAGTACTTC.

This clone has a single count. The same CDR3 can be traced to other DNA sequences in this sample. This chain uses TRBV11-2 with TRBJ2-5; D is uncertain. CDR3 length: 12 residues. Trimming took off 5 bases at V and 5 bases at J, with 9 bases between the two ends. CDR1 SGHAT and CDR2 FQNNGV come from the germline V gene. In DNA, the CDR3 is TGTGCCAGCAGCCTAGGGCGGGAGACCCAGTACTTC. As protein: CASSLGRETQYF.

This clone occurred many times. This rearrangement joins TRBV7-9 to TRBJ1-3; D is undetermined. Trimming took 0 bases from V and 0 from J, leaving 9 bases between them. The CDR3 covers 16 residues. Germline V gene sequence: CDR1 SEHNR, CDR2 FQNEAQ (reference sequence). Written as DNA, the CDR3 is TGTGCCAGCAGCTTAGCGAGTGCAGGCTCTGGAAACACCATATATTTT. Protein: CASSLASAGSGNTIYF.

This sequence joins TRBV9 and TRBJ2-3, with 12 bases matching TRBD2. With 6 bases clipped from V and 1 base from J, the junction kept 6 bases outside the gene matches. Germline V lookup: CDR1 SGDLS, CDR2 YYNGEE. The CDR3 is 16 amino acids. The CDR3 loop is CASTKTSGGGTDTQYF. The CDR3, as DNA: TGTGCCAGCACTAAGACTAGCGGGGGAGGCACAGATACGCAGTATTTT.

The V and J genes are TRBV7-9 and TRBJ2-5; 10 nucleotides align to TRBD1. This CDR3 contains 15 residues. J lost 1 base, V lost 5 bases, and 4 bases had no gene match. Per germline, CDR1 SEHNR and CDR2 FQNEAQ (reference sequence). CDR3 sequence (DNA): TGTGCCAGCAGCCTGGGACAGGGGACCCAAGAGACCCAGTACTTC. It specifies CASSLGQGTQETQYF. Combining the CDR3 with reference TRBV7-9 and TRBJ2-5 gives the whole variable domain DTGVSQNPRHKITKRGQNVTFRCDPISEHNRLYWYRQTLGQGPEFLTYFQNEAQLEKSRLLSDRFSAERPKGSFSTLEIQRTEQGDSAMYLCASSLGQGTQETQYFGPGTRLLVL.

This sequence joins TRBV6-2 or TRBV6-3 and TRBJ1-5; possible D gene TRBD1, 6 bases. The length of the CDR3 is 14 residues. Germline V gene lookup returns CDR1 MNHEY and CDR2 SVGEGT. Trimming cost V 2 bases and J 5 bases, with 10 bases left between them. The CDR3 coding sequence is TGTGCCAGCAGTTACGTGGGGGCGGATCAGCCCCAGCATTTT. It yields the protein CASSYVGADQPQHF.